The clone carrying this T cell receptor (beta chain) was seen a handful of times. This sample is part of a study of T cells after yellow fever vaccination. Between the trimmed V and J ends, which lost 2 bases and 4 bases, there was a span of 5 bases. The V gene's germline CDR1 is KGHSH and CDR2 LQKENI. The CDR3 consists of 12 residues. From the 5' RACE reads, TCRdb called clonotypes with MiXCR, one entry per CDR3 protein. The profile shows about 320,000 distinct CDR3 sequences, approximately 4% of them singletons. The chain couples TRBV18 to TRBJ1-1; D gene uncertain. The TCR was taken from a man aged 18 to 29 who received the YFV17D yellow fever vaccine. The specimen comprised PBMCs, sampled 15 days after the yellow fever booster vaccination. The chain's CDR3 is CASSPEFTEAFF. The CDR3 DNA follows: TGTGCCAGCTCACCAGAGTTCACTGAAGCTTTCTTT.